Below are 12 T cell receptor beta chains sequenced from a single sample in a study of cytomegalovirus exposure and HLA in healthy donors. Vbeta (60) and Jbeta (13) primers were used in the PCR. Only in-frame clones appear in the TCRdb table, and some are missing; sequencing was by immunoSEQ multiplex PCR. Altogether some 200,000 clones are present, about 79% being singletons, with the ten largest covering roughly 0.098%. The sequenced material came from PBMCs. These receptors were taken from a boy between 2 and 10 years old in good health and CMV-seronegative.

This clone showed up just a few times. This chain connects TRBV19 to TRBJ1-1, with D possibly being TRBD1 (5 bases). Germline assignment: CDR1 LNHDA and CDR2 SQIVND (reference sequence). The V and J ends lost 5 bases and 11 bases respectively, with 21 bases between them. The CDR3 has 14 amino acids. In nucleotides, the CDR3 is TGTGCCAGTAGTCCCCTCGACCGACAGACAAGGGCTTTCTTT. Translated: CASSPLDRQTRAFF.

The CDR3 region is CASTTGTYSNQPQHF. The CDR3 nucleotides read TGTGCCAGCACCACAGGGACCTATAGCAATCAGCCCCAGCATTTT. The chain recombines TRBV19 with TRBJ1-5; tentative D call: TRBD1 (6 bases). Germline V gene sequence: CDR1 LNHDA, CDR2 SQIVND (reference sequence). V was trimmed by 9 bases and J by 0 bases, leaving 15 bases between them. CDR3 length: 15 residues.

This clone is a singleton in its sample. The chain carries TRBV18 and TRBJ2-1, with a weak D call TRBD1 (6 bases). There are 14 residues in the CDR3. V lost 6 bases and J lost 4, with 13 bases in between. The germline V gene encodes CDR1 KGHSH and CDR2 LQKENI. This CDR3 reads CASSPRTEYNEQFF. Written as DNA, the CDR3 is TGTGCCAGCTCCCCGAGGACAGAGTACAATGAGCAGTTCTTC.

The rearrangement joins TRBV7-6 to TRBJ2-5; D gene unclear. V was trimmed by 3 bases and J by 5 bases, leaving 7 bases between them. This CDR3 region has 12 residues. Germline loops: CDR1 SGHVS, CDR2 FNYEAQ. CDR3 region: CASSFLGETQYF. The CDR3 nucleotides read TGTGCCAGCAGCTTCCTAGGCGAGACCCAGTACTTC.

This chain links TRBV7-9 with TRBJ1-1; D might be TRBD1 (6 bases). V was shortened by 4 bases and J by 4 bases, with 10 bases between the two germline ends. Germline V gene data show CDR1 as SEHNR and CDR2 as FQNEAQ (reference sequence). The CDR3 loop spans 13 amino acids. The CDR3 DNA reads as TGTGCCAGCAGCTCTTCCAGGGGCACTGAAGCTTTCTTT. Residues: CASSSSRGTEAFF.

The chain couples TRBV7-9 to TRBJ1-6; D may be TRBD1 (5 bases). V was shortened by 1 base and J by 14 bases, with 15 bases between the two germline ends. This CDR3 contains 14 residues. Germline CDR1 reads SEHNR; CDR2 reads FQNEAQ (reference sequence). CDR3 loop: CASSLVQEPLSLHF. CDR3 nucleotide sequence: TGTGCCAGCAGCTTAGTACAGGAACCTCTCTCCCTCCACTTT. The full variable domain, with the rest looked up from reference TRBV7-9 and TRBJ1-6, is DTGVSQNPRHKITKRGQNVTFRCDPISEHNRLYWYRQTLGQGPEFLTYFQNEAQLEKSRLLSDRFSAERPKGSFSTLEIQRTEQGDSAMYLCASSLVQEPLSLHFGNGTRLTVT.

The V and J genes are TRBV2 and TRBJ2-7, with 9 nucleotides matching TRBD2. Germline V gene lookup returns CDR1 SNHLY and CDR2 FYNNEI. Trimming cost V 5 bases and J 4 bases; bases outside gene matches: 6. The CDR3 runs 14 residues. The CDR3 reads CASSNERGVYEQYF. The CDR3 DNA sequence: TGTGCCAGCAGTAATGAGCGGGGGGTGTACGAGCAGTACTTC.

CDR3 DNA sequence: TGTGCCAGCAGTTACTCAGGGGATCAGCCCCAGCATTTT. The encoded protein is CASSYSGDQPQHF. The rearrangement links TRBV6-6 to TRBJ1-5, with D possibly being TRBD1 (5 bases). The CDR3 consists of 13 residues. Deletions cut 0 bases from V and 5 bases from J, with 5 bases between. Germline assignment: CDR1 MNHNY and CDR2 SVGAGI (reference sequence).

The J gene is TRBJ1-4, the V gene TRBV4-1; D perhaps matches TRBD1 (6 bases). V gave up 4 bases and J gave up 6 bases, with 12 bases separating them. The CDR3 consists of 14 residues. The germline V gene encodes CDR1 MGHRA and CDR2 YSYEKL. Here the CDR3 reads CASSRTVEDEKLFF. CDR3 DNA sequence: TGCGCCAGCAGCCGGACAGTGGAAGATGAAAAACTGTTTTTT.

This chain connects TRBV7-9 to TRBJ2-1; D gene uncertain. The length of the CDR3 is 13 residues. V shed 4 bases and J shed 3 bases, with 7 bases lying between them. Per germline, CDR1 SEHNR and CDR2 FQNEAQ (reference sequence). The CDR3 loop reads CASSSVSYNEQFF. In DNA form, the CDR3 reads TGTGCCAGCAGCTCCGTCAGCTACAATGAGCAGTTCTTC.

This clone was detected a few times. The chain joins TRBV10-3 to TRBJ2-1; D is possibly TRBD2 (6 bases). V lost 6 bases and J 2 bases, leaving 14 bases between the germline ends. The germline CDR1 and CDR2 sequences are ENHRY and SYGVKD. The CDR3 length is 15 residues. The DNA of the CDR3 is TGTGCCATCAGGCCCTCGGGAGCAACCTACAATGAGCAGTTCTTC. Its translation: CAIRPSGATYNEQFF.

The chain combines TRBV6-1 with TRBJ2-7, with TRBD2 matching over 8 bases. The CDR3 sequence is 13 residues long. Germline V CDR1 and CDR2: MNHNS, SASEGT. Unmatched junction bases numbered 1, after V lost 4 bases and J lost 2 bases. CDR3 sequence (DNA): TGTGCCAGCAGTGCGGGGGGGACCTACGAGCAGTACTTC. Encoded protein: CASSAGGTYEQYF.